A single sample gave rise to the 23 T cell receptor beta chains below, sequenced in a study of T cells in Graves' hyperthyroidism and ophthalmopathy. There were TCR beta CDR3 regions amplified from RNA transcripts. The HTBI primer set was used in a first-round RT-PCR of the TCR CDR3. TCRdb ran MiXCR on the multiplex PCR reads and lists one entry per CDR3 protein. The table records approximately 410,000 distinct CDR3 sequences, roughly 15% of them present only once. Sequenced input: blood. The origin of the receptors is a man between 18 and 29 years old with Graves' ophthalmopathy.

This clonotype was counted ten times or more. J is TRBJ2-5 and V is TRBV7-9; D is unresolved. The germline CDR1 and CDR2 sequences are SEHNR and FQNEAQ (reference sequence). V lost 6 bases to trimming and J lost 4 bases, with 9 bases between them. This CDR3 is built from 12 residues. The CDR3 protein is CASSDPTETQYF. The CDR3 DNA sequence: TGTGCCAGCAGTGACCCCACAGAGACCCAGTACTTC.

This clonotype was picked up many times. The chain couples TRBV13 to TRBJ2-3; 8 bases are shared with TRBD2. V lost 5 bases, J lost 5 bases, and 6 bases stayed unmatched. Germline CDR1 and CDR2: PRHDT and FYEKMQ (reference sequence). The CDR3 covers 14 residues. This chain's CDR3 is CASSTGLAGDTQYF. CDR3 sequence (DNA): TGTGCCAGCAGCACCGGACTAGCAGGAGATACGCAGTATTTT.

This clonotype turned up a few times. The chain carries TRBV7-8 and TRBJ1-4; D remains ambiguous. This CDR3 region has 14 residues. V lost 6 bases and J lost 0, with 8 bases in between. Germline CDR1 and CDR2: SGHVS and FQNEAQ. CDR3 DNA sequence: TGTGCCAGCAGACAGCTAGCAACTAATGAAAAACTGTTTTTT. Its protein product is CASRQLATNEKLFF.

This clonotype has a count of ten or more. The chain recombines TRBV4-1 with TRBJ1-1, with D unclear. This CDR3 spans 14 amino acids. The V gene's germline CDR1 is MGHRA and CDR2 YSYEKL. The V and J ends lost 3 bases and 4 bases respectively, with 12 bases between them. The CDR3 spells CASSQAARSTEAFF. The CDR3, as DNA: TGCGCCAGCAGCCAGGCTGCCCGAAGCACTGAAGCTTTCTTT.

This clonotype was recorded many times. This rearrangement joins TRBV27 to TRBJ1-2; D remains unclear. Germline assignment: CDR1 MNHEY and CDR2 SMNVEV (reference sequence). The germline V and J ends were trimmed by 4 bases and 0 bases, with 12 bases remaining between them. This CDR3 region has 15 residues. Written as DNA, the CDR3 is TGTGCCAGCAGTTCGCTCACATTAGCTAACTATGGCTACACCTTC. As protein: CASSSLTLANYGYTF.

As regards this clonotype: Given a much more abundant clone one base away, this may be a read error. The chain couples TRBV7-9 to TRBJ2-5; D might be TRBD1 (5 bases). The CDR3 is 17 amino acids. Germline loops: CDR1 SEHNR, CDR2 FQNEAQ (reference sequence). The CDR3 DNA follows: TGTGTCAGCAGCTTAGGCTGGAGAACAGGCGGCCAAGAGACCCAGTACTTC. Translation gives CVSSLGWRTGGQETQYF.

V and J are TRBV18 and TRBJ2-7; D might be TRBD1 (6 bases). Trimming shortened V by 6 bases and J by 0 bases, and 18 bases separated the two germline ends. Germline V CDR1 and CDR2: KGHSH, LQKENI. CDR3 size: 16 residues. The CDR3 is CASSGDAWTDSYEQYF. CDR3 sequence (DNA): TGTGCCAGCTCCGGGGATGCCTGGACAGACTCCTACGAGCAGTACTTC.

This clonotype has a count of ten or more. Here the CDR3 DNA reads TGTGCCAGCAGCTTAGGCACCTTGTTCGGTACGCAGTATTTT. Translating it yields CASSLGTLFGTQYF. The chain links TRBV7-8 to TRBJ2-3; D is undetermined. V lost 1 base and J 8 bases, leaving 13 bases between the germline ends. CDR1 is SGHVS, CDR2 FQNEAQ, per germline. CDR3 length: 14 amino acids.

This clonotype was detected many times. The chain carries TRBV20-1 and TRBJ1-1, with a tentative D call TRBD1 (6 bases). The germline V gene has CDR1 DFQATT and CDR2 SNEGSKA (reference sequence). V was clipped by 1 base and J by 4 bases, with 19 bases between them. CDR3 size: 16 residues. CDR3 protein: CSARATGAATFTEAFF. The CDR3 bases are TGCAGTGCTAGAGCCACGGGGGCGGCAACCTTCACTGAAGCTTTCTTT.

This clonotype was picked up a small number of times. V usage is TRBV30 and J usage is TRBJ1-5, with D perhaps TRBD1 (6 bases). Germline V gene lookup returns CDR1 GTSNPN and CDR2 SVGIG (reference sequence). The CDR3 is 13 amino acids. The ends were cut back, 5 bases at V and 2 bases at J, with 10 bases in the middle. CDR3 in amino acids: CAWEGGGNQPQHF. In nucleotides, the CDR3 is TGTGCCTGGGAAGGGGGTGGCAATCAGCCCCAGCATTTT.

V is TRBV15 and J is TRBJ1-4; 12 bases are shared with TRBD1. Germline CDR1 LNHNV, CDR2 YYDKDF (reference sequence). This CDR3 comprises 17 residues. With 8 bases clipped from V and 7 bases from J, the junction kept 14 bases outside the gene matches. The CDR3 spells CATVSGTGGVSAEKLFF. Written as DNA, the CDR3 is TGTGCCACCGTCTCCGGGACAGGGGGCGTCTCGGCTGAAAAACTGTTTTTT.

This clonotype has a handful of counts. The chain links TRBV18 to TRBJ1-3; D not certain. CDR1 and CDR2 (germline): KGHSH, LQKENI. Trimming removed 4 bases at V and 8 bases at J, with 15 bases between. The CDR3 covers 14 residues. The chain's CDR3 is CASSRSDPRDTIYF. DNA of the CDR3: TGTGCCAGCTCACGATCAGATCCAAGAGACACCATATATTTT.

The count of this clonotype is one. The CDR3 coding sequence is TGTGCCAGCTCGTCTCGACGCTCAGAAGCTTTCTTT. Amino acids: CASSSRRSEAFF. The chain recombines TRBV18 with TRBJ1-1; D gene ambiguous. This CDR3 contains 12 residues. Trimming took off 6 bases at V and 8 bases at J, with 13 bases between the two ends. Looked up from germline, CDR1 is KGHSH and CDR2 is LQKENI.

The chain combines TRBV12-3 or TRBV12-4 with TRBJ2-7, with 8 bases matching TRBD2. The CDR3 has 14 amino acids. Unmatched junction bases numbered 4, after V lost 2 bases and J lost 4 bases. The CDR3 DNA reads TGTGCCAGCAGTTTACGGGGGGGCAATTACGAGCAGTACTTC. Amino acid sequence: CASSLRGGNYEQYF.

This clonotype showed up many times. This chain joins TRBV6-1 and TRBJ2-5; D might be TRBD2 (6 bases). The germline gives CDR1 MNHNS, CDR2 SASEGT. V was cut by 6 bases and J by 1 base, with 12 bases left in between. CDR3 size: 14 residues. The CDR3: CASSQGLFQETQYF. The CDR3 DNA follows: TGTGCCAGCAGCCAGGGACTTTTCCAAGAGACCCAGTACTTC.

In its sample, this clonotype was seen many times. V is TRBV11-2 and J is TRBJ1-1; tentative D call: TRBD1 (5 bases). The CDR3 spans 12 residues. Trimming took 5 bases from V and 3 from J, leaving 7 bases between them. Germline values: CDR1 SGHAT, CDR2 FQNNGV. CDR3 region: CASSTGDTEAFF. CDR3 nucleotide sequence: TGTGCCAGCAGCACGGGGGACACTGAAGCTTTCTTT. Complete variable domain (other parts from reference TRBV11-2 and TRBJ1-1): EAGVAQSPRYKIIEKRQSVAFWCNPISGHATLYWYQQILGQGPKLLIQFQNNGVVDDSQLPKDRFSAERLKGVDSTLKIQPAKLEDSAVYLCASSTGDTEAFFGQGTRLTVV.

The sample holds a few counts of this clonotype. The chain carries TRBV27 and TRBJ2-7; 11 nucleotides match TRBD2. CDR3 length: 16 residues. Unmatched junction bases numbered 9, after V lost 6 bases and J lost 2 bases. Germline loops: CDR1 MNHEY, CDR2 SMNVEV (reference sequence). The CDR3 bases are TGTGCCAGCAGGCCAACTATACTAGCGGGAGCCTACGAGCAGTACTTC. This sequence encodes CASRPTILAGAYEQYF.

This clonotype was picked up many times. This chain joins TRBV6-1 and TRBJ2-1; 8 bases are a match to TRBD2. CDR3 length equals 16 residues. CDR1 and CDR2 from the germline V gene are MNHNS and SASEGT. Trimming took 6 bases from V and 0 from J; bases not matched to a gene: 7. The CDR3 DNA reads as TGTGCCAGCAGACCTTCCGGGACTAGCTCCTACAATGAGCAGTTCTTC. Residues: CASRPSGTSSYNEQFF.

This clonotype showed up just a few times. The chain couples TRBV15 to TRBJ2-5; 11 bases are a match to TRBD2. The ends lost 0 bases at V and 1 base at J; junction bases unmatched: 4. The germline V gene encodes CDR1 LNHNV and CDR2 YYDKDF (reference sequence). The CDR3 loop spans 17 amino acids. Here the CDR3 DNA reads TGTGCCACCAGCAGAGAGATAGCGGGAGGGCCCCAAGAGACCCAGTACTTC. Translated, it gives CATSREIAGGPQETQYF.

Turning to this clonotype: Being one base from a much bigger clone, this may be a read error. This chain links TRBV27 with TRBJ1-1, with D unresolved. Germline CDR1 MNHEY, CDR2 SMNVEV (reference sequence). The V gene lost 6 bases and the J gene lost 4 bases, with 15 bases spanning the gap. The CDR3 sequence is 14 residues long. CDR3 region: CASRGRRAGTEAFF. The CDR3, as DNA: TGTGCCAGCAGGGGCAGGCGAGCGGGCACTGAAGCTTTCTTT.

V gene TRBV6-2 or TRBV6-3 combines with J gene TRBJ2-1; D gene unclear. Germline-derived CDR1 and CDR2 are MNHEY and SVGEGT. The germline V and J ends were trimmed by 4 bases and 5 bases, with 9 bases remaining between them. There are 13 residues in the CDR3. The CDR3 nucleotides are TGTGCCAGCAGTTTGTTGGGAAACAATGAGCAGTTCTTC. Amino acids: CASSLLGNNEQFF.

The chain links TRBV24-1 to TRBJ1-5; D call uncertain. V lost 9 bases, J lost 2 bases, and 19 bases lay in between. Germline assignment: CDR1 KGHDR and CDR2 SFDVKD. CDR3 size: 16 residues. The CDR3 here is CATSTRAGGGNQPQHF. The CDR3 nucleotides are TGTGCCACCTCCACCCGGGCGGGCGGCGGCAATCAGCCCCAGCATTTT.

This clonotype was counted ten times or more. This chain joins TRBV5-1 and TRBJ2-7, with TRBD1 matching 7 bases. The CDR3 length is 15 residues. Looked up from germline, CDR1 is SGHRS and CDR2 is YFSETQ. The V gene end was trimmed by 1 base and the J gene end by 5 bases; junction bases not matched to a gene: 9. The CDR3 DNA sequence: TGCGCCAGCAGCTTGTACCGGACAGGTTCCGACGAGCAGTACTTC. Translating it yields CASSLYRTGSDEQYF.